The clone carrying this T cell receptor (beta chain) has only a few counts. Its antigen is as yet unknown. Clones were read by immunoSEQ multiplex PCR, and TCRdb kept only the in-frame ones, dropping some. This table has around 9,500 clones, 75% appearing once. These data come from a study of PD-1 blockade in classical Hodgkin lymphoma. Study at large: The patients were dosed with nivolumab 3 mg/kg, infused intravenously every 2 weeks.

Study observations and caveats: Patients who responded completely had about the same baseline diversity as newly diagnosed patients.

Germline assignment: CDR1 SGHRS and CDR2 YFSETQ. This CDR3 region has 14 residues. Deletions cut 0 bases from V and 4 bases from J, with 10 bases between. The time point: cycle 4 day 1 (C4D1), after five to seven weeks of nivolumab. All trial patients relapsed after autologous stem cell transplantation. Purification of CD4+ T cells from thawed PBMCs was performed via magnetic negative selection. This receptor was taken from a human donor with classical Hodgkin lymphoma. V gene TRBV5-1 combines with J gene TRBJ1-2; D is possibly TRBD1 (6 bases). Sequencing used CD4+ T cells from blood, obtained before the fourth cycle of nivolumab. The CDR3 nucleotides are TGCGCCAGCAGCTTGGTGGGGGGCGGCTATGGCTACACCTTC. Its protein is CASSLVGGGYGYTF.